The 25 T cell receptor beta chains given below trace back to one sample, sequenced in a study of blood T cells in healthy people across ages. For the second PCR, which ran for roughly 6 to 12 cycles, a sample-barcoded 5' primer and a J-beta primer mix were used. TCRdb reprocessed the 5' RACE reads with MiXCR, giving one entry per CDR3 protein. The repertoire includes about 2 million distinct CDR3 sequences, approximately 50% of them detected once, and over 2% sits in the top ten. The specimen sequenced was blood. The receptors stem from a woman in her forties in good health.

This rearrangement joins TRBV7-2 to TRBJ1-2, with D hard to call. CDR1 is SGHTA and CDR2 is FQGNSA in the germline V gene. The CDR3 sequence is 13 residues long. The germline V and J ends were trimmed by 5 bases and 4 bases, with 11 bases remaining between them. In DNA form, the CDR3 reads TGTGCCAGCAGCCAACAAGACCCCTATGGCTACACCTTC. It codes for CASSQQDPYGYTF. Full variable domain (missing parts from reference TRBV7-2 and TRBJ1-2): GAGVSQSPSNKVTEKGKDVELRCDPISGHTALYWYRQSLGQGLEFLIYFQGNSAPDKSGLPSDRFSAERTGGSVSTLTIQRTQQEDSAVYLCASSQQDPYGYTFGSGTRLTVV.

V usage is TRBV5-6 and J usage is TRBJ2-5, with 9 bases fitting TRBD1. CDR1 is SGHDT and CDR2 is YYEEEE in the germline V gene. The CDR3 is 14 amino acids. The V gene end was trimmed by 2 bases and the J gene end by 11 bases; junction bases not matched to a gene: 10. CDR3 DNA sequence: TGTGCCAGCAGCTTTGACAGGGGGTCGAGGGAGCAGTACTTC. It yields the protein CASSFDRGSREQYF.

This clonotype occurred many times. One junction end does not reproduce the germline sequence, and a read error may be involved. The chain uses TRBV5-1 and TRBJ2-6; D ambiguous. The length of the CDR3 is 15 residues. CDR1 SGHRS and CDR2 YFSETQ come from the germline V gene. The CDR3 DNA reads as TGTGCCAGCAGCTTAGAGAGCTCTGGGGCCAACGTCCTGACTTTC. Encoded protein: CASSLESSGANVLTF.

The chain employs TRBV11-1 and TRBJ2-1; 12 positions match TRBD1. The CDR3 has 15 amino acids. CDR1 is SGHAT and CDR2 is FQDESV in the germline V gene (reference sequence). V shed 5 bases and J 7 bases; nucleotides not matched to a gene: 6. The CDR3 coding sequence is TGTGCCAGCAGCGAGGGACAGGGGGCGAAAAATGAGCAGTTCTTC. This sequence encodes CASSEGQGAKNEQFF. Looking up the rest from reference TRBV11-1 and TRBJ2-1 gives the full variable domain: EAEVAQSPRYKITEKSQAVAFWCDPISGHATLYWYRQILGQGPELLVQFQDESVVDDSQLPKDRFSAERLKGVDSTLKIQPAELGDSAMYLCASSEGQGAKNEQFFGPGTRLTVL.

The V call is TRBV4-1, the J call TRBJ2-1; 8 nucleotides agree with TRBD2. This CDR3 has 17 residues. J was trimmed by 4 bases and V by 0 bases; bases with no gene match: 8. CDR1 and CDR2 (germline): MGHRA, YSYEKL. CDR3: CASSQDGAGDPYNEQFF. CDR3 DNA sequence: TGCGCCAGCAGCCAAGACGGAGCGGGGGACCCTTACAATGAGCAGTTCTTC.

In its sample, this clonotype was seen a few times. In DNA, the CDR3 is TGTGCCAGCAGACCGGTAGCGGGGGTGGCAGTAGGCGAGCAGTACTTC. This encodes CASRPVAGVAVGEQYF. The gene calls are TRBV6-1 and TRBJ2-7; 9 positions match TRBD2. Trimming cost V 6 bases and J 6 bases; bases outside gene matches: 15. Looked up from germline, CDR1 is MNHNS and CDR2 is SASEGT. CDR3 size: 16 residues.

In its sample, this clonotype was seen once. V is TRBV5-5 and J is TRBJ2-3, with D maybe TRBD1 (5 bases). CDR3 size: 16 residues. CDR1 and CDR2 (germline): SGHKS, YYEKEE (reference sequence). The V end lost 4 bases, the J end lost 1 base, and 16 bases lay between the germline ends. The CDR3 here is CASSDSLGTRTDTQYF. The CDR3 nucleotides read TGTGCCAGCAGCGACAGTCTTGGAACGCGCACAGATACGCAGTATTTT.

This chain links TRBV3-1 with TRBJ2-4, with 7 bases that match TRBD2. The V gene's germline CDR1 is LGHDT and CDR2 YNNKEL (reference sequence). V lost 2 bases and J lost 9; bases outside the gene matches: 7. The CDR3 is 14 residues long. The CDR3 DNA reads TGTGCCAGCAGCCAACGGGGGGTGGATTCCATTCAGTACTTC. This sequence encodes CASSQRGVDSIQYF.

In its sample, this clonotype was seen a few times. V is TRBV7-2 and J is TRBJ1-2; D uncertain. The CDR3 contains 16 residues. Trimming left V 1 base short and J 8 bases short, with 20 bases between. Germline loops: CDR1 SGHTA, CDR2 FQGNSA. CDR3 in DNA: TGTGCCAGCAGCTTAGGGAGTCATATCGTCCCGTTAGGCTACACCTTC. It translates to CASSLGSHIVPLGYTF. The full variable domain, with the rest looked up from reference TRBV7-2 and TRBJ1-2, is GAGVSQSPSNKVTEKGKDVELRCDPISGHTALYWYRQSLGQGLEFLIYFQGNSAPDKSGLPSDRFSAERTGGSVSTLTIQRTQQEDSAVYLCASSLGSHIVPLGYTFGSGTRLTVV.

In this sample, this clonotype turned up a few times. The chain employs TRBV27 and TRBJ1-2; 8 bases are a match to TRBD1. There are 16 residues in the CDR3. The germline gives CDR1 MNHEY, CDR2 SMNVEV (reference sequence). The J segment lost 4 bases and the V segment lost 2 bases, leaving 9 bases of the junction unmatched. CDR3 residues: CASSLKGRGHSYGYTF. The CDR3 DNA is TGTGCCAGCAGTTTAAAAGGCAGGGGGCATAGCTATGGCTACACCTTC.

This clonotype was recorded only once. The rearrangement joins TRBV10-2 to TRBJ2-7; 9 nucleotides align to TRBD2. The end of the DNA is better explained by TRBJ2-5, so the J call may be wrong. Germline CDR1 WSHSY, CDR2 SAAADI. The CDR3 totals 15 residues. CDR3 DNA: TGCGCCAGCAGTGGTGGACTAGCGCTGGAGGAGACCCAGTACTTC. It is translated as CASSGGLALEETQYF.

CDR3 nucleotide sequence: TGTGCCAGCAGCCAAGACTTGGACAGGGAGCTACCTGCTTTCTTT. Translation gives CASSQDLDRELPAFF. The chain carries TRBV4-2 and TRBJ1-1; 8 nucleotides align to TRBD1. J was trimmed by 11 bases and V by 0 bases; bases with no gene match: 11. The CDR3 has 15 residues. The V gene's germline CDR1 is LGHNA and CDR2 YNFKEQ.

The chain is built from TRBV28 and TRBJ2-3, with D maybe TRBD1 (5 bases). The V end was cut by 7 bases, the J end by 7 bases, with 24 bases between. The CDR3 totals 16 residues. Looked up from germline, CDR1 is MDHEN and CDR2 is SYDVKM. This chain's CDR3 is CASTGRDSLASYTQYF. CDR3 DNA: TGTGCCAGCACCGGCCGTGACAGCCTCGCTTCGTATACGCAGTATTTT.

This clonotype has a handful of counts. The V call is TRBV20-1, the J call TRBJ2-5, with 7 bases fitting TRBD1. The J call may not be correct, given that the DNA end is closer to TRBJ2-7. CDR3 length: 12 residues. The germline gives CDR1 DFQATT, CDR2 SNEGSKA (reference sequence). CDR3 bases: TGCAGTGCTAGACACAGGGGCGACGAGCAGTACTTC. Its translation: CSARHRGDEQYF.

The V and J genes are TRBV4-2 and TRBJ1-5; 7 bases are shared with TRBD1. There are 15 residues in the CDR3. Looked up from germline, CDR1 is LGHNA and CDR2 is YNFKEQ. The junction had 5 bases not matched to a gene; V was cut back by 3 bases and J by 3 bases. DNA of the CDR3: TGTGCCAGCAGCCACGAGGGGACAGACAATCAGCCCCAGCATTTT. Its protein product is CASSHEGTDNQPQHF.

The genes are TRBV5-4 and TRBJ2-7, with 8 bases lining up with TRBD2. CDR1 is SGHNT and CDR2 is YYREEE in the germline V gene (reference sequence). Trimming took 2 bases from V and 0 from J; bases not matched to a gene: 4. The length of the CDR3 is 15 residues. In nucleotides, the CDR3 is TGTGCCAGCAGCTTTGACGGGGGGGTCTCCTACGAGCAGTACTTC. This sequence encodes CASSFDGGVSYEQYF.

The V gene is TRBV18, the J gene TRBJ2-4; 8 bases are a match to TRBD1. CDR3 size: 14 residues. The germline V gene has CDR1 KGHSH and CDR2 LQKENI. After removal of 2 bases from V and 7 bases from J, the junction contained 4 bases not matched to a gene. CDR3 residues: CASSPADRANIQYF. The CDR3 nucleotides are TGTGCCAGCTCACCAGCGGACAGGGCCAACATTCAGTACTTC.

This rearrangement joins TRBV4-3 to TRBJ2-3; TRBD1 aligns across 8 bases. The germline V gene has CDR1 LGHNA and CDR2 YSLEER. J was trimmed by 4 bases and V by 4 bases; bases with no gene match: 13. The CDR3 runs 17 residues. The CDR3 region is CASSRYSDRGVPDTQYF. The CDR3 DNA reads as TGCGCCAGCAGCCGCTATTCCGACAGGGGAGTTCCAGATACGCAGTATTTT.

The table lists this clonotype with a count of one. CDR3: CASRGQVQGTEAFF. CDR3 in DNA: TGTGCCAGCAGAGGACAGGTCCAAGGGACTGAAGCTTTCTTT. The J gene is TRBJ1-1, the V gene TRBV12-3 or TRBV12-4, with 7 bases fitting TRBD1. The junction had 9 bases not matched to a gene; V was cut back by 6 bases and J by 5 bases. The CDR3 extends over 14 amino acids.

V gene TRBV7-9 combines with J gene TRBJ2-3; D is undetermined. Germline values: CDR1 SEHNR, CDR2 FQNEAQ (reference sequence). The V end was cut by 0 bases, the J end by 0 bases, with 10 bases between. The CDR3 has 16 residues. CDR3 in amino acids: CASSLAPGWSTDTQYF. CDR3 in DNA: TGTGCCAGCAGCTTAGCTCCGGGCTGGAGCACAGATACGCAGTATTTT.

At least ten counts were recorded for this clonotype. The chain links TRBV7-2 to TRBJ2-3, with D perhaps given as TRBD1 or TRBD2 (5 bases each). Per the germline V gene, CDR1 is SGHTA and CDR2 is FQGNSA. The CDR3 totals 14 residues. V lost 5 bases, J lost 2 bases, and 11 bases lay in between. The CDR3 sequence is CASSRSGTTDTQYF. In DNA, the CDR3 is TGTGCCAGCAGCCGCTCCGGGACCACAGATACGCAGTATTTT.

The chain recombines TRBV12-3 or TRBV12-4 with TRBJ2-7; perhaps TRBD1 as D (6 bases). Trimming took off 3 bases at V and 3 bases at J, with 12 bases between the two ends. This CDR3 spans 14 amino acids. As DNA, the CDR3 is TGTGCCAGCAGTTTGACAGGAGAGTTCTACGAGCAGTACTTC. Its translation is CASSLTGEFYEQYF.

The genes are TRBV20-1 and TRBJ2-1; D is ambiguous. Germline CDR1 is DFQATT and CDR2 is SNEGSKA (reference sequence). The CDR3 spans 15 residues. V was clipped by 0 bases and J by 3 bases, with 12 bases between them. CDR3 coding DNA: TGCAGTGCTAGAGATGGCACATCCAGCTACAATGAGCAGTTCTTC. It yields the protein CSARDGTSSYNEQFF.

The V and J genes are TRBV5-6 and TRBJ2-3; 7 positions match TRBD1. This CDR3 spans 18 amino acids. J lost 0 bases, V lost 4 bases, and 14 bases had no gene match. Per the germline V gene, CDR1 is SGHDT and CDR2 is YYEEEE. CDR3: CASSPRIPTGPSTDTQYF. The CDR3 DNA is TGTGCCAGCAGCCCCCGAATCCCGACAGGGCCAAGCACAGATACGCAGTATTTT.

The CDR3 sequence is CSVSTTGGMKKAPQHF. DNA for the CDR3: TGCAGCGTTTCGACAACAGGGGGGATGAAAAAGGCTCCCCAGCATTTT. The chain joins TRBV29-1 to TRBJ1-5; 8 bases are a match to TRBD1. Germline V gene data show CDR1 as SQVTM and CDR2 as ANQGSEA. Trimming removed 5 bases from V and 10 bases from J; junction bases left unmatched: 19. The CDR3 has 16 residues.